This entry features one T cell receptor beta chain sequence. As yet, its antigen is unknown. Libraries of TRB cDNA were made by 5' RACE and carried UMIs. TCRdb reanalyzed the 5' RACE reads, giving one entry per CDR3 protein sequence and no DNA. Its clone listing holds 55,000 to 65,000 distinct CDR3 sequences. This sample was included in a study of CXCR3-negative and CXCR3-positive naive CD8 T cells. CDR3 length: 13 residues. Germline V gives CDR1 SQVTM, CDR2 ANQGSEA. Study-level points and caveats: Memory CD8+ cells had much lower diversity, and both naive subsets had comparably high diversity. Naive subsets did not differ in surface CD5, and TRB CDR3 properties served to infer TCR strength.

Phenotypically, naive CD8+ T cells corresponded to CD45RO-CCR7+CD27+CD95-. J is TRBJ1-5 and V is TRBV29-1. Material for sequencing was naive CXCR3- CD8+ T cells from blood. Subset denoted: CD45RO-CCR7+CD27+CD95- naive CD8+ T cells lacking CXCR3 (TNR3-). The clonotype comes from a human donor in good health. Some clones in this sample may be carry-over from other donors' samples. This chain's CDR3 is CSVERRGNQPQHF.